The 27 T cell receptor beta chains reported below all come from one sample, sequenced in a study of identical twins. TCRdb re-derived calls from the 5' RACE reads in MiXCR, one entry per CDR3 protein. The sample contains about 330,000 distinct CDR3 sequences, over 9% of which appear only once. This same sample was also taken into another study, of yellow fever vaccine responses in identical twins.

Material for sequencing was CD8+ T cells sorted from blood. The source is a woman between 18 and 29 years old in good health.

There are a few counts of this clonotype. The CDR3 reads CAIKSPGNLSNTGELFF. CDR3 coding DNA: TGTGCCATCAAATCCCCAGGCAACCTTTCGAACACCGGGGAGCTGTTTTTT. V is TRBV10-3 and J is TRBJ2-2; D is ambiguous. The CDR3 consists of 17 residues. Trimming cost V 7 bases and J 0 bases, with 18 bases left between them. CDR1 is ENHRY, CDR2 SYGVKD, per germline.

This clonotype was detected ten times or more. V usage is TRBV24-1 and J usage is TRBJ2-3; D may be TRBD2 (6 bases). V was cut by 3 bases and J by 2 bases, with 14 bases left in between. This CDR3 contains 16 residues. The germline V gene has CDR1 KGHDR and CDR2 SFDVKD. The chain's CDR3 is CATSDGTTRATDTQYF. In nucleotides, the CDR3 is TGTGCCACCAGTGATGGTACGACTAGGGCCACAGATACGCAGTATTTT.

The CDR3 sequence is CASSLVLVTRDRGSDTQYF. For the CDR3, the DNA is TGTGCCAGCAGCTTAGTCTTGGTAACCCGGGACAGGGGTTCAGATACGCAGTATTTT. V and J are TRBV7-8 and TRBJ2-3, with 10 bases aligning to TRBD1. The CDR3 totals 19 residues. Germline values: CDR1 SGHVS, CDR2 FQNEAQ. V trimming: 1 base; J trimming: 4 bases; junction bases outside the gene matches: 14.

The rearrangement links TRBV19 to TRBJ2-1, with D unclear. This CDR3 comprises 14 residues. V lost 5 bases and J lost 0, with 8 bases in between. CDR1 is LNHDA, CDR2 SQIVND, per germline (reference sequence). CDR3 protein: CASSADSSYNEQFF. CDR3 in DNA: TGTGCCAGTAGTGCAGATTCCTCCTACAATGAGCAGTTCTTC.

This clonotype was detected a few times. V gene TRBV12-3 or TRBV12-4 combines with J gene TRBJ2-3; 10 bases line up with TRBD1. J was trimmed by 4 bases and V by 3 bases; bases with no gene match: 7. CDR3 length: 16 residues. The chain's CDR3 is CASSLGGTGVADTQYF. The CDR3 DNA reads TGTGCCAGCAGTTTGGGGGGGACAGGGGTCGCAGATACGCAGTATTTT.

The sample holds a few counts of this clonotype. The chain uses TRBV20-1 and TRBJ2-1; D is uncertain. Per germline, CDR1 DFQATT and CDR2 SNEGSKA (reference sequence). The CDR3 has 12 residues. Trimming shortened V by 0 bases and J by 7 bases, and 7 bases separated the two germline ends. CDR3 amino acids: CSARDMSNEQFF. In nucleotides, the CDR3 is TGCAGTGCTAGAGATATGAGTAATGAGCAGTTCTTC.

J is TRBJ2-7 and V is TRBV5-6, with 8 positions matching TRBD1. The CDR3 runs 15 residues. V lost 4 bases, J lost 5 bases, and 11 bases stayed unmatched. Germline V gene lookup returns CDR1 SGHDT and CDR2 YYEEEE. The chain's CDR3 is CASSGPGQVYHEQYV. The CDR3 DNA is TGTGCCAGCAGCGGACCGGGACAGGTCTATCACGAGCAGTACGTC.

The CDR3 nucleotides are TGTGCCAGCAGCGCTGACGGGGGTGACACTGAAGCTTTCTTT. It yields the protein CASSADGGDTEAFF. The chain links TRBV5-5 to TRBJ1-1, with a possible D match to TRBD1 (5 bases). V lost 4 bases and J lost 3, with 13 bases in between. Germline CDR1 reads SGHKS; CDR2 reads YYEKEE (reference sequence). The CDR3 has 14 amino acids.

This clonotype was seen a handful of times. This chain joins TRBV12-3 or TRBV12-4 and TRBJ2-1; 10 bases agree with TRBD1. The CDR3 is 15 residues long. Losses at the gene ends were 3 bases for V and 5 bases for J; bases not matched to a gene: 4. As DNA, the CDR3 is TGTGCCAGCAGTTTCCGGGACAGGGGAAACAATGAGCAGTTCTTC. Amino acids: CASSFRDRGNNEQFF.

This clonotype appeared a few times. The chain couples TRBV5-5 to TRBJ2-3, with 10 bases lining up with TRBD2. The V gene end was trimmed by 2 bases and the J gene end by 1 base; junction bases not matched to a gene: 7. Germline CDR1 is SGHKS and CDR2 is YYEKEE (reference sequence). The CDR3 spans 17 residues. CDR3 sequence reads: CASSLLAGTYGTDTQYF. The CDR3 DNA follows: TGTGCCAGCAGCTTACTAGCGGGGACATATGGCACAGATACGCAGTATTTT.

Many counts were recorded for this clonotype. This chain uses TRBV20-1 with TRBJ2-1; 7 bases line up with TRBD2. Germline V gives CDR1 DFQATT, CDR2 SNEGSKA (reference sequence). Losses at the gene ends were 3 bases for V and 6 bases for J; bases not matched to a gene: 8. The CDR3 has 14 amino acids. This chain's CDR3 is CSARSLAELNEQFF. CDR3 DNA sequence: TGCAGTGCTAGGTCCCTAGCGGAACTCAATGAGCAGTTCTTC.

The chain has TRBV6-1 and TRBJ1-1; no definite D call. V was clipped by 4 bases and J by 8 bases, with 14 bases between them. The CDR3 extends over 13 amino acids. Germline CDR1 and CDR2: MNHNS and SASEGT. The DNA of the CDR3 is TGTGCCAGCAGTGGGTGGACCCCCCCCGAAGCTTTCTTT. Amino acid sequence: CASSGWTPPEAFF.

A few counts support this clonotype. The rearrangement joins TRBV7-6 to TRBJ2-1; 13 nucleotides align to TRBD2. The ends lost 0 bases at V and 12 bases at J; junction bases unmatched: 11. This CDR3 is built from 17 residues. Germline-derived CDR1 and CDR2 are SGHVS and FNYEAQ. CDR3 protein: CASSLAPGLAGTWGQFF. CDR3 sequence (DNA): TGTGCCAGCAGCTTAGCGCCGGGACTAGCGGGAACGTGGGGGCAGTTCTTC.

The chain joins TRBV27 to TRBJ2-1, with 7 positions matching TRBD2. The CDR3 extends over 14 amino acids. J gave up 6 bases and V 4 bases, and 6 bases lay outside the gene matches. Germline CDR1 reads MNHEY; CDR2 reads SMNVEV (reference sequence). The CDR3 reads CASSYPGGGNEQFF. The CDR3 coding sequence is TGTGCCAGCAGTTACCCTGGCGGGGGCAATGAGCAGTTCTTC.

This chain uses TRBV29-1 with TRBJ2-3; no firm D call. V dropped 1 base and J dropped 5 bases, with 7 bases sitting between them. CDR3 length equals 12 residues. The germline V gene has CDR1 SQVTM and CDR2 ANQGSEA. CDR3 sequence (DNA): TGCAGCGTTGAAGTAGGGCAAGATACGCAGTATTTT. Translation gives CSVEVGQDTQYF.

The chain links TRBV12-3 or TRBV12-4 to TRBJ2-7; 9 nucleotides align to TRBD1. After removal of 4 bases from V and 2 bases from J, the junction contained 6 bases not matched to a gene. The CDR3 is 15 residues long. The CDR3 here is CASSSGTGPTYEQYF. CDR3 in DNA: TGTGCCAGCAGTTCCGGGACAGGGCCAACCTACGAGCAGTACTTC.

This clonotype has only a few counts. The chain couples TRBV28 to TRBJ2-7, with D unresolved. The CDR3 contains 15 residues. Germline CDR1 and CDR2: MDHEN and SYDVKM. The germline V and J ends were trimmed by 3 bases and 5 bases, with 17 bases remaining between them. CDR3 amino acids: CASSFTTVPSDEQYF. The CDR3 bases are TGTGCCAGCAGTTTTACAACGGTCCCGTCCGACGAGCAGTACTTC.

The sample holds a few counts of this clonotype. The chain links TRBV5-1 to TRBJ2-7, with D possibly being TRBD2 (5 bases). CDR3 size: 13 residues. Germline V gene sequence: CDR1 SGHRS, CDR2 YFSETQ. Trimming removed 0 bases at V and 7 bases at J, with 11 bases between. CDR3 in DNA: TGCGCCAGCAGCTTGGGCAGTACTAGGGAGCAGTACTTC. Amino acids: CASSLGSTREQYF.

This clonotype was found many times. V and J are TRBV7-9 and TRBJ2-3, with 7 bases aligning to TRBD2. Germline CDR1 is SEHNR and CDR2 is FQNEAQ (reference sequence). The CDR3 totals 17 residues. With V trimmed by 1 base and J by 2 bases, 9 bases remained unmatched. CDR3 bases: TGTGCCAGCAGCTTAGGAGAGGCTAGCGGCCCCACAGATACGCAGTATTTT. It is translated as CASSLGEASGPTDTQYF.

V is TRBV27 and J is TRBJ2-1; D remains ambiguous. The CDR3 covers 15 residues. The germline CDR1 and CDR2 sequences are MNHEY and SMNVEV (reference sequence). The ends were cut back, 4 bases at V and 4 bases at J, with 14 bases in the middle. Here the CDR3 reads CASSSPTGPYNEQFF. CDR3 nucleotide sequence: TGTGCCAGCAGTTCGCCCACCGGGCCTTACAATGAGCAGTTCTTC.

The chain carries TRBV11-1 and TRBJ2-1; TRBD2 is a possible D gene (6 bases). CDR1 and CDR2 (germline): SGHAT, FQDESV (reference sequence). With 5 bases removed from V and 4 bases from J, the gap between germline ends came to 27 bases. The CDR3 is 19 residues long. DNA of the CDR3: TGTGCCAGCAGCCCGTTGGACGGGACTCTCGAATCGGGATACAATGAGCAGTTCTTC. It is translated as CASSPLDGTLESGYNEQFF.

This clonotype was seen at least ten times. The chain links TRBV29-1 to TRBJ2-1; D possibly corresponds to TRBD2 (6 bases). CDR1 is SQVTM and CDR2 is ANQGSEA in the germline V gene. The V and J ends lost 2 bases and 6 bases respectively, with 11 bases between them. The CDR3 is 13 residues long. This CDR3 is CSVEKEAGNEQFF. DNA for the CDR3: TGCAGCGTTGAAAAAGAAGCGGGCAATGAGCAGTTCTTC.

The V and J genes are TRBV20-1 and TRBJ2-1, with a weak D call TRBD2 (6 bases). The germline V gene encodes CDR1 DFQATT and CDR2 SNEGSKA (reference sequence). V was trimmed by 5 bases and J by 0 bases, leaving 17 bases between them. This CDR3 comprises 16 residues. In DNA, the CDR3 is TGCAGTGCTCAAGTGGGGGGTGGGGGCTCCTACAATGAGCAGTTCTTC. Amino acids: CSAQVGGGGSYNEQFF.

V and J are TRBV19 and TRBJ2-1, with D unresolved. The ends were cut back, 5 bases at V and 10 bases at J, with 24 bases in the middle. CDR1 and CDR2 (germline): LNHDA, SQIVND (reference sequence). The CDR3 has 16 amino acids. In nucleotides, the CDR3 is TGTGCCAGTAGTCCTCAAGGTAGATATTGGTTCGGGGAGCAGTTCTTC. It translates to CASSPQGRYWFGEQFF.

The rearrangement links TRBV29-1 to TRBJ2-1; D is possibly TRBD1 or TRBD2 (5 bases each). The CDR3 is 15 amino acids. Trimming took off 3 bases at V and 6 bases at J, with 18 bases between the two ends. The germline V gene has CDR1 SQVTM and CDR2 ANQGSEA. In DNA form, the CDR3 reads TGCAGCGTTGATGGGGGTGAGGTACTACTCAATGAGCAGTTCTTC. Residues: CSVDGGEVLLNEQFF.

The chain is built from TRBV24-1 and TRBJ2-1; the match to TRBD2 covers 8 bases. Germline assignment: CDR1 KGHDR and CDR2 SFDVKD. V trimming: 7 bases; J trimming: 6 bases; junction bases outside the gene matches: 7. CDR3 length: 14 amino acids. DNA for the CDR3: TGTGCCACCAGATCAGCGGGGGCGGCCAATGAGCAGTTCTTC. Translated, it gives CATRSAGAANEQFF.

This clonotype was picked up a small number of times. V usage is TRBV20-1 and J usage is TRBJ2-3; 7 nucleotides line up with TRBD2. The trim removed 3 bases at V and 1 base at J, leaving 7 bases unmatched. Germline CDR1 DFQATT, CDR2 SNEGSKA (reference sequence). This CDR3 is 15 amino acids long. CDR3 bases: TGCAGTGCTAGGTCCGGGACTATGGGCACAGATACGCAGTATTTT. It translates to CSARSGTMGTDTQYF.